One and the same sample provided the 30 T cell receptor beta chains below, sequenced in a study of blood T cell repertoires in COVID-19. This table comes from immunoSEQ multiplex PCR, and its TCRdb copy is limited to in-frame clones, with some not included. The table has 200,000 or so clones, approximately 85% seen once. Sequencing was performed on peripheral blood. The receptor set was obtained from a woman aged 70-85 years with active or convalescent COVID-19.

The chain is built from TRBV15 and TRBJ2-5, with 7 positions matching TRBD2. V shed 5 bases, J shed 2 bases, and the junction held 2 bases outside the gene matches. Germline V lookup: CDR1 LNHNV, CDR2 YYDKDF (reference sequence). This CDR3 has 13 residues. The CDR3 sequence is CATSGLGQETQYF. CDR3 nucleotides: TGTGCCACCAGCGGACTAGGACAAGAGACCCAGTACTTC.

This rearrangement joins TRBV5-6 to TRBJ2-5, with D perhaps matching TRBD2 (6 bases). CDR1 and CDR2 from the germline V gene are SGHDT and YYEEEE. This CDR3 contains 19 residues. The V gene lost 1 base and the J gene lost 4 bases, with 26 bases spanning the gap. The CDR3, as DNA: TGTGCCAGCAGCTTGATGCGTGGCGGGACGGAGATTTCAAGAGAGACCCAGTACTTC. Protein sequence: CASSLMRGGTEISRETQYF.

J is TRBJ1-1 and V is TRBV30, with TRBD1 matching 7 bases. V shed 2 bases and J 5 bases; nucleotides not matched to a gene: 11. There are 15 residues in the CDR3. Per germline, CDR1 GTSNPN and CDR2 SVGIG (reference sequence). CDR3 amino acids: CAWSMTRGKSTEAFF. The CDR3 bases are TGTGCCTGGAGTATGACCAGGGGGAAGTCAACTGAAGCTTTCTTT.

The J gene is TRBJ2-6, the V gene TRBV13; 12 nucleotides align to TRBD1. J lost 3 bases, V lost 5 bases, and 14 bases had no gene match. CDR1 and CDR2 from the germline V gene are PRHDT and FYEKMQ (reference sequence). CDR3 size: 20 residues. The CDR3, as DNA: TGTGCCAGCAGCCCGGATACCGGGACAGGGGGCTTTAGTGGGGCCAACGTCCTGACTTTC. It translates to CASSPDTGTGGFSGANVLTF.

The V gene is TRBV27, the J gene TRBJ2-2; tentative D call: TRBD1 (6 bases). V lost 1 base, J lost 3 bases, and 9 bases lay in between. CDR1 is MNHEY, CDR2 SMNVEV, per germline (reference sequence). The CDR3 contains 15 residues. The CDR3 reads CASSLLGGYTGELFF. CDR3 nucleotide sequence: TGTGCCAGCAGTTTATTAGGGGGTTACACCGGGGAGCTGTTTTTT.

V gene TRBV5-1 combines with J gene TRBJ2-7, with D maybe TRBD1 (6 bases). V gave up 3 bases and J gave up 2 bases, with 18 bases separating them. The CDR3 length is 16 residues. Germline CDR1 SGHRS, CDR2 YFSETQ. The CDR3: CASSSGPVQGPYEQYF. The CDR3 DNA follows: TGCGCCAGCAGCTCGGGGCCGGTACAGGGCCCCTACGAGCAGTACTTC.

The gene calls are TRBV5-6 and TRBJ2-5; D not resolved. V was trimmed by 0 bases and J by 0 bases, leaving 6 bases between them. Germline V CDR1 and CDR2: SGHDT, YYEEEE. The CDR3 runs to 14 residues. CDR3 DNA: TGTGCCAGCAGCTTGGGGGCCCACCAAGAGACCCAGTACTTC. Translating it yields CASSLGAHQETQYF.

The rearrangement joins TRBV15 to TRBJ2-1; 7 bases match TRBD2. CDR3 length: 16 residues. After removal of 0 bases from V and 9 bases from J, the junction contained 11 bases not matched to a gene. Germline CDR1 reads LNHNV; CDR2 reads YYDKDF (reference sequence). The chain's CDR3 is CATSRDHAGGSGEQFF. CDR3 sequence (DNA): TGTGCCACCAGCAGAGATCACGCCGGCGGGAGTGGTGAGCAGTTCTTC.

This clone was found once. V is TRBV12-3 or TRBV12-4 and J is TRBJ2-5; D unclear. This CDR3 has 11 amino acids. V was pared by 6 bases and J by 4 bases, with 6 bases between. This CDR3 reads CASSPSETQYF. CDR3 in DNA: TGTGCCAGCAGCCCCTCAGAGACCCAGTACTTC.

The V call is TRBV7-6, the J call TRBJ2-7; the D gene is possibly TRBD2 (5 bases). CDR1 is SGHVS, CDR2 FNYEAQ, per germline. The CDR3 is made up of 18 amino acids. The V end lost 1 base, the J end lost 0 bases, and 19 bases lay between the germline ends. Written as DNA, the CDR3 is TGTGCCAGCAGCTTAGAGGGCGTCCTAGCAAAGAGCTCCTACGAGCAGTACTTC. This encodes CASSLEGVLAKSSYEQYF.

V gene TRBV3-1 (or the pseudogene TRBV3-2) combines with J gene TRBJ2-7; tentatively, D is TRBD2 (6 bases). This CDR3 has 15 amino acids. Deletions cut 0 bases from V and 5 bases from J, with 14 bases between. CDR1 is LGHDT, CDR2 YNNKEL, per germline (reference sequence). The CDR3 here is CASSQDTLAYHEQYF. CDR3 in DNA: TGTGCCAGCAGCCAAGATACCCTAGCGTACCACGAGCAGTACTTC.

The rearrangement links TRBV27 to TRBJ2-4; the D gene is possibly TRBD2 (6 bases). Germline V gene data show CDR1 as MNHEY and CDR2 as SMNVEV (reference sequence). This CDR3 is 15 amino acids long. V gave up 4 bases and J gave up 3 bases, with 13 bases separating them. This CDR3 reads CASSSRLEVKNIQYF. Here the CDR3 DNA reads TGTGCCAGCAGTTCTCGACTAGAAGTCAAAAACATTCAGTACTTC.

The chain employs TRBV5-1 and TRBJ2-1, with 11 nucleotides matching TRBD2. The CDR3 contains 17 residues. Looked up from germline, CDR1 is SGHRS and CDR2 is YFSETQ. Trimming at V came to 4 bases and at J to 2 bases, leaving 8 bases not matched to a gene. The CDR3 here is CASSLETSGATYNEQFF. The CDR3 coding sequence is TGCGCCAGCAGCCTGGAGACTAGCGGGGCGACCTACAATGAGCAGTTCTTC. Full variable domain (rest looked up from reference TRBV5-1 and TRBJ2-1): KAGVTQTPRYLIKTRGQQVTLSCSPISGHRSVSWYQQTPGQGLQFLFEYFSETQRNKGNFPGRFSGRQFSNSRSEMNVSTLELGDSALYLCASSLETSGATYNEQFFGPGTRLTVL.

The CDR3 reads CSASPSGGGYKNIQYF. The DNA for the CDR3 is TGCAGTGCTAGTCCTAGCGGGGGGGGTTACAAAAACATTCAGTACTTC. The chain couples TRBV20-1 to TRBJ2-4; 12 positions match TRBD2. With 3 bases clipped from V and 3 bases from J, the junction kept 6 bases outside the gene matches. The CDR3 is 16 amino acids. The germline V gene encodes CDR1 DFQATT and CDR2 SNEGSKA (reference sequence).

V usage is TRBV7-3 and J usage is TRBJ2-3; 7 bases line up with TRBD2. Germline lookup yields CDR1 SGHTA and CDR2 FQGTGA. The trim removed 5 bases at V and 2 bases at J, leaving 7 bases unmatched. This CDR3 is 15 amino acids long. The DNA for the CDR3 is TGTGCCAGCAGCCCTACGGGACTACCCACAGATACGCAGTATTTT. It encodes CASSPTGLPTDTQYF.

This rearrangement joins TRBV5-1 to TRBJ2-1, with TRBD1 matching over 10 bases. The CDR3 runs to 16 residues. V trimming: 3 bases; J trimming: 4 bases; junction bases outside the gene matches: 7. Germline assignment: CDR1 SGHRS and CDR2 YFSETQ. The CDR3 protein is CASSSAGTGAYNEQFF. The CDR3 nucleotides read TGCGCCAGCAGCTCGGCCGGGACAGGGGCGTACAATGAGCAGTTCTTC.

V gene TRBV6-6 combines with J gene TRBJ2-3; the match to TRBD1 covers 10 bases. V lost 5 bases to trimming and J lost 5 bases; unmatched junction nucleotides: 13. The germline gives CDR1 MNHNY, CDR2 SVGAGI (reference sequence). CDR3 length: 17 amino acids. This CDR3 is CASSPRDRGFFKDTQYF. The CDR3, as DNA: TGTGCCAGCAGTCCCCGGGACAGGGGATTTTTTAAAGATACGCAGTATTTT.

The chain has TRBV19 and TRBJ2-7, with D maybe TRBD1 (5 bases). Per the germline V gene, CDR1 is LNHDA and CDR2 is SQIVND (reference sequence). With 1 base removed from V and 2 bases from J, the gap between germline ends came to 12 bases. This CDR3 region has 15 residues. The CDR3 coding sequence is TGTGCCAGTAGTATAGGGACACCGCCTCCCTACGAGCAGTACTTC. As protein: CASSIGTPPPYEQYF.

The rearrangement uses TRBV6-5 and TRBJ2-2; possible D gene TRBD2, 5 bases. Per the germline V gene, CDR1 is MNHEY and CDR2 is SVGAGI. The CDR3 length is 14 residues. V shed 4 bases and J shed 4 bases, with 10 bases lying between them. DNA of the CDR3: TGTGCCAGCAGTTCGGGGATCCTCACCGGGGAGCTGTTTTTT. Encoded protein: CASSSGILTGELFF.

The rearrangement joins TRBV19 to TRBJ2-6, with D unresolved. The CDR3 is 15 amino acids. Germline CDR1 is LNHDA and CDR2 is SQIVND (reference sequence). V lost 5 bases, J lost 2 bases, and 10 bases lay in between. The CDR3 region is CASSGYEAGANVLTF. The CDR3 DNA reads as TGTGCCAGTAGTGGCTATGAGGCTGGGGCCAACGTCCTGACTTTC.

This chain uses TRBV6-6 with TRBJ1-4, with D maybe TRBD1 (6 bases). CDR3 length: 15 amino acids. V shed 6 bases and J shed 8 bases, with 19 bases lying between them. Germline V gene lookup returns CDR1 MNHNY and CDR2 SVGAGI (reference sequence). The CDR3 DNA follows: TGTGCCAGCAGGTCGCCGGGGGGGACAAACGAAAAACTGTTTTTT. Protein: CASRSPGGTNEKLFF.

The chain joins TRBV7-3 to TRBJ1-1, with D hard to call. The CDR3 consists of 12 residues. Trimming stripped 11 bases from V and 3 bases from J, with 13 bases between. From germline, CDR1 is SGHTA and CDR2 FQGTGA. CDR3 sequence (DNA): TGTGCCCCCGGCGGGGAGGACACTGAAGCTTTCTTT. This gives the protein CAPGGEDTEAFF. The variable domain in full, with the rest retrieved from reference TRBV7-3 and TRBJ1-1, is GAGVSQTPSNKVTEKGKYVELRCDPISGHTALYWYRQSLGQGPEFLIYFQGTGAADDSGLPNDRFFAVRPEGSVSTLKIQRTERGDSAVYLCAPGGEDTEAFFGQGTRLTVV.

The chain carries TRBV29-1 and TRBJ2-1; TRBD2 agrees at 9 bases. CDR3 size: 15 residues. Germline V gene lookup returns CDR1 SQVTM and CDR2 ANQGSEA. The trim removed 5 bases at V and 1 base at J, leaving 6 bases unmatched. The chain's CDR3 is CSVLVLAGSYNEQFF. The CDR3 DNA follows: TGCAGCGTTCTGGTCCTAGCGGGGTCCTACAATGAGCAGTTCTTC.

The chain links TRBV27 to TRBJ2-2; tentatively, D is TRBD1 (6 bases). Germline V lookup: CDR1 MNHEY, CDR2 SMNVEV (reference sequence). The CDR3 totals 17 residues. Deletions cut 3 bases from V and 0 bases from J, with 14 bases between. CDR3 region: CASSLLQGLTNTGELFF. DNA for the CDR3: TGTGCCAGCAGTTTGTTGCAGGGGTTAACGAACACCGGGGAGCTGTTTTTT.

V is TRBV5-1 and J is TRBJ1-5; TRBD1 is a possible D gene (6 bases). Germline-derived CDR1 and CDR2 are SGHRS and YFSETQ. The CDR3 has 14 residues. V shed 4 bases and J shed 7 bases, with 15 bases lying between them. In nucleotides, the CDR3 is TGCGCCAGCAGCCCCTCAGGGGCAGGGCAGCCCCAGCATTTT. It encodes CASSPSGAGQPQHF.

This clone has only a few counts. V and J are TRBV5-6 and TRBJ2-7; TRBD2 agrees at 11 bases. The CDR3 length is 15 residues. The germline gives CDR1 SGHDT, CDR2 YYEEEE. V shed 3 bases and J 0 bases; nucleotides not matched to a gene: 2. As DNA, the CDR3 is TGTGCCAGCAGCTCCACTAGCGGGAGCTCCTACGAGCAGTACTTC. Translating gives CASSSTSGSSYEQYF.

DNA for the CDR3: TGTGCCAGTAGTATCGGGTCTACAGGGGTCGGCTACACCTTC. Encoded protein: CASSIGSTGVGYTF. The chain uses TRBV19 and TRBJ1-2; 7 nucleotides match TRBD1. V lost 3 bases, J lost 8 bases, and 9 bases stayed unmatched. Looked up from germline, CDR1 is LNHDA and CDR2 is SQIVND (reference sequence). The CDR3 runs to 14 residues.

This chain joins TRBV5-5 and TRBJ1-1; no clear D gene. CDR1 and CDR2 (germline): SGHKS, YYEKEE (reference sequence). The CDR3 covers 16 residues. V lost 4 bases to trimming and J lost 0 bases, with 16 bases between them. CDR3 loop: CASSLGSKRLNTEAFF. The CDR3 coding sequence is TGTGCCAGCAGCCTGGGCTCGAAGCGGTTGAACACTGAAGCTTTCTTT.

J is TRBJ1-2 and V is TRBV19; the D is unclear. CDR3 length: 14 amino acids. Germline loops: CDR1 LNHDA, CDR2 SQIVND (reference sequence). With 10 bases removed from V and 2 bases from J, the gap between germline ends came to 17 bases. CDR3 in DNA: TGTGCCACTACAATCGGCGACGGGAACTATGGCTACACCTTC. This encodes CATTIGDGNYGYTF.

The gene calls are TRBV19 and TRBJ2-2; D might be TRBD2 (5 bases). Per germline, CDR1 LNHDA and CDR2 SQIVND (reference sequence). The CDR3 has 15 residues. Deletions cut 5 bases from V and 5 bases from J, with 15 bases between. The CDR3 nucleotides read TGTGCCAGTAGTCCGCGGGTCCCGAGGACCGGGGAGCTGTTTTTT. Translation gives CASSPRVPRTGELFF.